These 13 T cell receptor beta chains were sequenced from one sample in a study of T cells after yellow fever vaccination. TCRdb used MiXCR to reprocess the 5' RACE reads, holding one entry per CDR3 protein. In the table there are approximately 12,000 distinct CDR3 sequences, more than 4.5% of which are singletons. This specimen consisted of PBMCs, either bulk or a sorted T-cell subset (CD4+, CD8+, memory, or dextramer-sorted; not recorded which), obtained 45 days after the yellow fever booster vaccination. Source of these receptors: a young man who received the YFV17D yellow fever vaccine.

This clonotype was recorded many times. The chain joins TRBV7-2 to TRBJ1-1; possible D gene TRBD1, 5 bases. The germline CDR1 and CDR2 sequences are SGHTA and FQGNSA. The V gene lost 2 bases and the J gene lost 5 bases, with 12 bases spanning the gap. The CDR3 has 14 amino acids. The CDR3 region is CASSLREGTTEAFF. The CDR3 DNA follows: TGTGCCAGCAGCTTAAGGGAGGGGACGACTGAAGCTTTCTTT.

This clonotype was picked up many times. The chain carries TRBV29-1 and TRBJ1-2; a possible D gene is TRBD1 (6 bases). Between the trimmed V and J ends, which lost 0 bases and 9 bases, there was a span of 17 bases. This CDR3 is built from 14 residues. Germline-derived CDR1 and CDR2 are SQVTM and ANQGSEA. DNA for the CDR3: TGCAGCGTTGAAGATAGGGGGACAAAAGCCCGCTACACCTTC. Its translation is CSVEDRGTKARYTF.

This clonotype was observed many times. The chain carries TRBV5-1 and TRBJ2-3; no clear D gene. Germline CDR1 reads SGHRS; CDR2 reads YFSETQ. CDR3 length: 11 residues. Trimming removed 5 bases from V and 0 bases from J, with 1 base in between. The CDR3 DNA is TGCGCCAGCAGTAGCACAGATACGCAGTATTTT. Its protein product is CASSSTDTQYF.

There are many counts of this clonotype. This chain links TRBV12-3 or TRBV12-4 with TRBJ2-1; D gene unclear. Trimming left V 2 bases short and J 2 bases short, with 7 bases between. This CDR3 contains 14 residues. In DNA, the CDR3 is TGTGCCAGCAGTTTAATGGGAACCTACAATGAGCAGTTCTTC. Amino acid sequence: CASSLMGTYNEQFF.

This clonotype occurred a few times. The rearrangement links TRBV3-1 to TRBJ1-4; perhaps TRBD1 as D (5 bases). Germline loops: CDR1 LGHDT, CDR2 YNNKEL (reference sequence). V lost 4 bases and J 8 bases, leaving 11 bases between the germline ends. The CDR3 runs to 13 residues. The CDR3 DNA reads TGTGCCAGCAGCCTCCTGGGGGGGGAAAAACTGTTTTTT. This sequence encodes CASSLLGGEKLFF.

This clonotype came up many times. The rearrangement links TRBV18 to TRBJ1-1, with D hard to call. V shed 2 bases and J shed 0 bases, with 13 bases lying between them. The CDR3 contains 16 residues. Per germline, CDR1 KGHSH and CDR2 LQKENI. In DNA form, the CDR3 reads TGTGCCAGCTCACCAAGCCAGATGGGATTGAACACTGAAGCTTTCTTT. This sequence encodes CASSPSQMGLNTEAFF. Based on the CDR3 plus reference TRBV18 and TRBJ1-1, the full variable domain is NAGVMQNPRHLVRRRGQEARLRCSPMKGHSHVYWYRQLPEEGLKFMVYLQKENIIDESGMPKERFSAEFPKEGPSILRIQQVVRGDSAAYFCASSPSQMGLNTEAFFGQGTRLTVV.

This clonotype was found once. One junction end does not reproduce the germline sequence, and a read error may be involved. The J gene is TRBJ2-1, the V gene TRBV5-4, with a weak D call TRBD2 (5 bases). The CDR3 sequence is 20 residues long. Germline-derived CDR1 and CDR2 are SGHNT and YYREEE (reference sequence). The CDR3 DNA reads as TGTGCCAGCAGCTTGGCTTGGGTTGGTTCTAGCTGGAGGATTTACAATGCGCAGTTCTTC. Amino acid sequence: CASSLAWVGSSWRIYNAQFF.

This clonotype occurred many times. This sequence joins TRBV30 and TRBJ1-1; 7 positions match TRBD1. V lost 0 bases and J lost 4; bases outside the gene matches: 5. Germline lookup yields CDR1 GTSNPN and CDR2 SVGIG (reference sequence). CDR3 length: 14 amino acids. CDR3 protein: CAWSVLRGVTEAFF. The CDR3 nucleotides are TGTGCCTGGAGTGTACTCAGGGGGGTCACTGAAGCTTTCTTT.

This clonotype was observed many times. This sequence joins TRBV18 and TRBJ2-2; D not resolved. V lost 0 bases to trimming and J lost 5 bases, with 4 bases between them. CDR1 is KGHSH and CDR2 is LQKENI in the germline V gene. This CDR3 comprises 13 residues. CDR3 amino acids: CASSPPETGELFF. The CDR3 DNA is TGTGCCAGCTCACCACCGGAGACCGGGGAGCTGTTTTTT.

A note on this clonotype: A much larger clone sits a single nucleotide away, making a read error possible. The chain links TRBV7-9 to TRBJ2-1; 7 positions agree with TRBD1. The trim removed 5 bases at V and 3 bases at J, leaving 7 bases unmatched. The CDR3 is 15 amino acids. CDR1 and CDR2 (germline): SEHNR, FQNEAQ (reference sequence). The CDR3 loop is CASSISGQFYNEQFF. In nucleotides, the CDR3 is TGTGCCAGCAGCATCTCGGGACAGTTCTACAATGAGCAGTTCTTC.

Turning to this clonotype: The junction differs from germline at one of its ends, possibly a read error. V usage is TRBV7-2 and J usage is TRBJ2-1; TRBD1 is a possible D gene (6 bases). Germline values: CDR1 SGHTA, CDR2 FQGNSA. The length of the CDR3 is 15 residues. The CDR3 sequence is CASSFPGTTHNEQIF. CDR3 bases: TGTGCCAGCAGCTTTCCCGGGACAACGCACAATGAGCAGATCTTC.

In this sample, this clonotype turned up many times. J is TRBJ2-7 and V is TRBV7-8; 7 bases align to TRBD2. The CDR3 covers 13 residues. Germline trimming cut 5 bases from V and 5 bases from J; bases unmatched to any gene: 6. CDR1 and CDR2 (germline): SGHVS, FQNEAQ. The CDR3 DNA reads as TGTGCCAGCAGCCCTGGACTAGTCCACGAGCAGTACTTC. This encodes CASSPGLVHEQYF. Combining the CDR3 with reference TRBV7-8 and TRBJ2-7 gives the whole variable domain GAGVSQSPRYKVAKRGQDVALRCDPISGHVSLFWYQQALGQGPEFLTYFQNEAQLDKSGLPSDRFFAERPEGSVSTLKIQRTQQEDSAVYLCASSPGLVHEQYFGPGTRLTVT.

In this sample, this clonotype turned up many times. This chain joins TRBV4-3 and TRBJ1-2; 7 nucleotides agree with TRBD1. J was trimmed by 4 bases and V by 5 bases; bases with no gene match: 4. This CDR3 is 13 amino acids long. Germline CDR1 is LGHNA and CDR2 is YSLEER. In DNA, the CDR3 is TGCGCCAGCAGCAGGGAGGGGGCCTATGGCTACACCTTC. Its translation: CASSREGAYGYTF.